A single sample gave rise to the 24 T cell receptor beta chains below, sequenced in a study of blood T cells in healthy people across ages. Primers used in a second PCR of roughly 7 to 12 cycles were a sample-barcoded 5' primer and a J-beta primer mix. MiXCR, run by TCRdb on the 5' RACE reads, gives a single entry per CDR3 protein. The repertoire holds about 730,000 distinct CDR3 sequences, with around 40% as singletons. The sequenced material came from blood. The source of these receptors is an older woman in good health.

The genes are TRBV14 and TRBJ2-1, with 8 bases that match TRBD2. CDR3 length: 15 residues. Germline V gives CDR1 SGHDN, CDR2 FVKESK. Trimming took 0 bases from V and 8 from J; bases not matched to a gene: 6. This CDR3 reads CASSQDQRELDEQFF. The CDR3 nucleotides are TGTGCCAGCAGCCAAGACCAGCGGGAGTTGGATGAGCAGTTCTTC.

This CDR3 reads CASSEYSGQGNSGELFF. The CDR3 coding sequence is TGTGCCAGCAGTGAATATAGCGGGCAGGGTAACTCCGGGGAGCTGTTTTTT. The chain combines TRBV25-1 with TRBJ2-2; TRBD2 matches at 7 bases. CDR1 is MGHDK and CDR2 is SYGVNS in the germline V gene. Unmatched junction bases numbered 10, after V lost 0 bases and J lost 6 bases. This CDR3 comprises 17 residues.

V is TRBV29-1 and J is TRBJ1-1; no clear D gene. The CDR3 covers 13 residues. With 7 bases removed from V and 1 base from J, the gap between germline ends came to 13 bases. Germline V gives CDR1 SQVTM, CDR2 ANQGSEA. CDR3 in DNA: TGCAGCGACAGCGGGGTGAGGAACACTGAAGCTTTCTTT. Translating it yields CSDSGVRNTEAFF.

This clonotype was seen a handful of times. This chain joins TRBV5-1 and TRBJ2-1, with 9 bases matching TRBD2. The germline gives CDR1 SGHRS, CDR2 YFSETQ. This CDR3 has 16 residues. The ends lost 0 bases at V and 6 bases at J; junction bases unmatched: 7. The CDR3 region is CASSLAKTSGANEQFF. The CDR3 DNA follows: TGCGCCAGCAGCTTGGCCAAGACTAGCGGTGCCAATGAGCAGTTCTTC.

This clonotype was picked up many times. The chain couples TRBV2 to TRBJ2-5; tentative D call: TRBD1 (6 bases). Trimming removed 5 bases at V and 1 base at J, with 11 bases between. Germline V CDR1 and CDR2: SNHLY, FYNNEI. The CDR3 runs to 14 residues. In nucleotides, the CDR3 is TGTGCCAGCAGTTTAAGGGGGACCCAAGAGACCCAGTACTTC. It translates to CASSLRGTQETQYF.

The genes are TRBV9 and TRBJ1-1; TRBD1 aligns across 8 bases. The CDR3 covers 15 residues. V shed 2 bases, J shed 0 bases, and the junction held 3 bases outside the gene matches. Germline values: CDR1 SGDLS, CDR2 YYNGEE. CDR3 region: CASSVDRAMNTEAFF. Here the CDR3 DNA reads TGTGCCAGCAGCGTGGACAGGGCCATGAACACTGAAGCTTTCTTT.

The gene calls are TRBV4-2 and TRBJ2-3; no definite D call. The CDR3 length is 13 residues. Germline V gene data show CDR1 as LGHNA and CDR2 as YNFKEQ. V dropped 0 bases and J dropped 14 bases, with 15 bases sitting between them. CDR3 loop: CASSQDGVGGRYF. The CDR3 region has the DNA TGTGCCAGCAGCCAAGACGGTGTGGGTGGAAGGTATTTT.

The chain has TRBV3-1 and TRBJ2-7; D uncertain. This CDR3 has 14 amino acids. Germline V gene lookup returns CDR1 LGHDT and CDR2 YNNKEL (reference sequence). The ends were cut back, 3 bases at V and 0 bases at J, with 9 bases in the middle. As DNA, the CDR3 is TGTGCCAGCAGCCACCTGGCATCCTCCTACGAGCAGTACTTC. Translating it yields CASSHLASSYEQYF.

The V gene is TRBV20-1, the J gene TRBJ1-4; D not certain. The CDR3 runs 14 residues. Trimming cost V 3 bases and J 5 bases, with 13 bases left between them. Germline-derived CDR1 and CDR2 are DFQATT and SNEGSKA (reference sequence). The CDR3 region is CSARLVGLNEKLFF. CDR3 bases: TGCAGTGCTAGGTTGGTGGGCCTCAATGAAAAACTGTTTTTT.

In this sample, this clonotype turned up once. J is TRBJ2-1 and V is TRBV28; D possibly corresponds to TRBD1 (5 bases). Germline CDR1 is MDHEN and CDR2 is SYDVKM. The CDR3 is 14 residues long. The V end was cut by 6 bases, the J end by 1 base, with 10 bases between. CDR3 DNA: TGTGCCAGCAGAGCAGGGTGGTCCTACAATGAGCAGTTCTTC. This translates into CASRAGWSYNEQFF.

This clonotype showed up just a few times. The chain employs TRBV7-3 and TRBJ2-3, with TRBD2 identical over 7 bases. The germline V gene encodes CDR1 SGHTA and CDR2 FQGTGA. Unmatched junction bases numbered 2, after V lost 3 bases and J lost 2 bases. The CDR3 is 14 amino acids. The DNA of the CDR3 is TGTGCCAGCAGCTTCCTAGCGGTCACAGATACGCAGTATTTT. Amino acids: CASSFLAVTDTQYF.

This clonotype appeared a few times. A much larger clone sits a single nucleotide away, making a read error possible. The chain carries TRBV7-3 and TRBJ2-7; a possible D gene is TRBD1 (6 bases). Germline lookup yields CDR1 SGHTA and CDR2 FQGTGA. The CDR3 contains 16 residues. The V and J ends lost 2 bases and 7 bases respectively, with 21 bases between them. CDR3 DNA: TGTGCCAGCAGCTTAGGGGACACCAGCATCTCCAATGAGCAGTACTTC. Protein: CASSLGDTSISNEQYF.

The rearrangement links TRBV11-1 to TRBJ2-7; D remains unclear. The DNA end is a closer match to TRBJ2-5, so the J assignment may be wrong. Germline lookup yields CDR1 SGHAT and CDR2 FQDESV (reference sequence). The CDR3 runs to 14 residues. The DNA for the CDR3 is TGTGCCAGCAGCTTAGCGGGCAAATGGGAGACCCAGTACTTC. Residues: CASSLAGKWETQYF.

This clonotype was seen more than once but under ten times. This chain uses TRBV6-5 with TRBJ2-1; 9 positions match TRBD2. The CDR3 is made up of 16 amino acids. Trimming removed 6 bases from V and 4 bases from J; junction bases left unmatched: 10. Germline CDR1 and CDR2: MNHEY and SVGAGI. In DNA, the CDR3 is TGTGCCAGCAGCTCTATTCGACTAGCGGTTTACAATGAGCAGTTCTTC. Protein: CASSSIRLAVYNEQFF.

This clonotype was detected only a few times. This rearrangement joins TRBV9 to TRBJ2-2; TRBD1 or TRBD2 may be the D gene (5 bases each). With 4 bases removed from V and 0 bases from J, the gap between germline ends came to 16 bases. The CDR3 loop spans 17 amino acids. CDR1 is SGDLS and CDR2 is YYNGEE in the germline V gene. The CDR3 loop is CASSPHTGTPNTGELFF. In DNA form, the CDR3 reads TGTGCCAGCAGCCCTCATACCGGGACCCCGAACACCGGGGAGCTGTTTTTT.

With respect to this clonotype: A much larger clone is a single base away; this may be a read error. Here the CDR3 reads CASSQDLGDSYNEQYF. Written as DNA, the CDR3 is TGTGCCAGCAGCCAAGATCTAGGGGACTCCTACAATGAGCAGTACTTC. The chain links TRBV3-1 to TRBJ2-1; TRBD2 might be the D (6 bases). The J call may be in error: the DNA end matches TRBJ2-7 better. The CDR3 covers 16 residues. Germline loops: CDR1 LGHDT, CDR2 YNNKEL (reference sequence).

Turning to this clonotype: This clone may be a read error of a much larger clone one base away. The V gene is TRBV5-5, the J gene TRBJ2-5; 8 bases fit TRBD2. The DNA matches TRBJ2-7 better at its end, which makes the J call doubtful. Germline values: CDR1 SGHKS, CDR2 YYEKEE (reference sequence). This CDR3 is built from 15 residues. The DNA of the CDR3 is TGTGCCAGCCGCGAACTAGCGGCTCACCCCTACGAGCAGTACTTC. Encoded protein: CASRELAAHPYEQYF.

A few counts support this clonotype. This rearrangement joins TRBV6-5 to TRBJ2-3; 8 bases agree with TRBD2. Germline V gene data show CDR1 as MNHEY and CDR2 as SVGAGI. The trim removed 5 bases at V and 2 bases at J, leaving 6 bases unmatched. This CDR3 region has 15 residues. CDR3 sequence reads: CASSPVAGFTDTQYF. Written as DNA, the CDR3 is TGTGCCAGCAGTCCCGTAGCGGGGTTCACAGATACGCAGTATTTT.

This clonotype was picked up a small number of times. The chain employs TRBV6-6 and TRBJ1-1; D is ambiguous. Trimming stripped 6 bases from V and 2 bases from J, with 4 bases between. The CDR3 is 11 amino acids. The germline V gene encodes CDR1 MNHNY and CDR2 SVGAGI (reference sequence). The CDR3 DNA is TGTGCCAGCAGGTATAACACTGAAGCTTTCTTT. It is translated as CASRYNTEAFF.

As regards this clonotype: Mismatch with germline at one junction end may stem from a read error. The chain couples TRBV5-1 to TRBJ2-7; D remains ambiguous. The tail of the sequence fits TRBJ2-5 better, so the J call may be wrong. Germline V gene lookup returns CDR1 SGHRS and CDR2 YFSETQ. The CDR3 sequence is 13 residues long. For the CDR3, the DNA is TGCGCCAGCAGCTTGGACTTACAAGGGACCCAGTACTTC. Amino acid sequence: CASSLDLQGTQYF.

The gene calls are TRBV11-2 and TRBJ2-4; D possibly corresponds to TRBD2 (5 bases). The end of the DNA fits TRBJ2-7 better, so the J call may be wrong. This CDR3 comprises 15 residues. The germline CDR1 and CDR2 sequences are SGHAT and FQNNGV. The DNA for the CDR3 is TGTGCCAGCAGCTTAGCCCCGGGATTTCCATACGAGCAGTACTTC. It translates to CASSLAPGFPYEQYF.

The V gene is TRBV27, the J gene TRBJ1-2, with D uncertain. The V end was cut by 11 bases, the J end by 4 bases, with 11 bases between. Germline V gives CDR1 MNHEY, CDR2 SMNVEV (reference sequence). The CDR3 is 11 amino acids. CDR3 coding DNA: TGTGCCGGCCCAGGCTGCTATGGCTACACCTTC. It codes for CAGPGCYGYTF.

This sequence joins TRBV10-3 and TRBJ1-2; 9 bases agree with TRBD1. The trim removed 8 bases at V and 4 bases at J, leaving 5 bases unmatched. The CDR3 covers 13 residues. Germline V lookup: CDR1 ENHRY, CDR2 SYGVKD. This chain's CDR3 is CAIRPDRGYGYTF. CDR3 DNA: TGTGCCATCCGTCCGGACAGGGGCTATGGCTACACCTTC.

This rearrangement joins TRBV11-2 to TRBJ1-2, with 9 bases aligning to TRBD1. The length of the CDR3 is 12 residues. Germline V gives CDR1 SGHAT, CDR2 FQNNGV. Trimming took 5 bases from V and 6 from J; bases not matched to a gene: 1. For the CDR3, the DNA is TGTGCCAGCAGCGGGACAGGGCATGGCTACACCTTC. Translation gives CASSGTGHGYTF. Variable domain in full (rest from reference TRBV11-2 and TRBJ1-2): EAGVAQSPRYKIIEKRQSVAFWCNPISGHATLYWYQQILGQGPKLLIQFQNNGVVDDSQLPKDRFSAERLKGVDSTLKIQPAKLEDSAVYLCASSGTGHGYTFGSGTRLTVV.